This section outlines one T cell receptor beta chain sequence together with its context. This CDR3 is built from 13 residues. Trimming took off 10 bases at V and 5 bases at J, with 17 bases between the two ends. CDR1 and CDR2 (germline): SGHTA, FQGNSA. One entry per CDR3 protein results from TCRdb running MiXCR on the RT-PCR reads. Of about 700,000 distinct CDR3 sequences in the sample, over 12% were seen once. Source material: memory CD4+ T cells from blood. This TCR was recovered from a female donor in good health, serving as a healthy control. The chain couples TRBV7-2 to TRBJ1-1, with D possibly matching TRBD1 (6 bases). The CDR3 coding sequence is TGTGCCACAAAGAAACAGGGTAATACTGAAGCTTTCTTT. It codes for CATKKQGNTEAFF.